This TCR beta chain is from a study of T-cell reconstitution after alpha-beta-depleted transplantation in children (dated by TCRdb to the mid-2010s). General notes on the study: The study quantitatively tracked T-cell immune reconstitution after TCRalphabeta/CD19-depleted allogeneic hematopoietic cell transplantation in children using TCR repertoire profiling. The full study reports these points: Apparently early alphabetaT-cell count recovery about two months after transplant reportedly relied on only several hundred rapidly expanded clones derived from non-depleted graft cells. In some patients, the high TCRbeta diversity seen at day 60 was put down to recipient T cells and intrathymic progenitors that had survived conditioning. Over subsequent months, a decline in hyperexpanded clone frequencies was noted, and after one year, T-cell counts and TCRbeta diversity were mostly ascribed to newly produced T cells.

Receptor libraries were prepared by PCR. The reads were generated on an Illumina HiSeq 2500. Molecular barcoding was employed in the preparation of TCR libraries, with unique molecular identifiers being used to normalize TCRbeta repertoire quantification. Clones were called with MiXCR by TCRdb after fastp trimmed the public reads at Q25, and only in-frame beta chains were retained. When rows share a CDR3 protein, they turn into one entry using the most common DNA and genes. The sample table holds fewer than 350,000 distinct CDR3 sequences, of which about a tenth were seen once. Clones ranked in the top ten supply less than 9% of the sample. This clonotype came up many times. Its cognate antigen has yet to be identified. No base quality information exists; no much larger clone differs at one position. Its CDR3 holds 12 amino acids, cysteine through phenylalanine. Just CDR3 DNA is preserved here, 36 bases in frame from base 1. CDR1 and CDR2 were assigned from the germline V gene as SGHRS and YFSETQ. V is cut by 0 bases and J by 6 bases, and the space between the germline ends is 4 bases.

Sample treatment or condition, as interpreted from the label and publication: allogeneic hematopoietic cell transplantation with graft depleted of TCRalphabeta T cells and CD19 B cells. The children who served as transplant recipients had been given grafts of TCRalphabeta/CD19-depleted allogeneic hematopoietic cells. Recombination joined TRBV5-1 with TRBJ2-1, with the D gene uncertain. This specimen was PBMCs, taken before TCRalphabeta/CD19-depleted stem cell transplant. This clonotype was obtained from a boy under two years old with acute myeloid leukemia, due to receive a stem cell transplant. In nucleotide form, the sequence is TGCGCCAGCAGCTTGGGGATCAATGAGCAGTTCTTC. Its translation reads: CASSLGINEQFF.